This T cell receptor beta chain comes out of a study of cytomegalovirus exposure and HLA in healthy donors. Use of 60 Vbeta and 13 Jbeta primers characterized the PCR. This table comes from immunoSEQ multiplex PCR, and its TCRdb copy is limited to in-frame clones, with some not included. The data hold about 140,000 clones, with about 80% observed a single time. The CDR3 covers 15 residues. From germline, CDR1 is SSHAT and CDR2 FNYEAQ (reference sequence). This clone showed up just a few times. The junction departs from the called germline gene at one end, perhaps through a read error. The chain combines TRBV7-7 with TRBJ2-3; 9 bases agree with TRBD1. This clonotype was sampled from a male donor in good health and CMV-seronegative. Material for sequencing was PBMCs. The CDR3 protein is CASSLGTGTADTQYF. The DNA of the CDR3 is TGTGCTAGCAGCCTAGGGACAGGGACCGCAGATACGCAGTATTTT. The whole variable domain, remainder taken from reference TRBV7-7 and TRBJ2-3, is GAGVSQSPRYKVTKRGQDVTLRCDPISSHATLYWYQQALGQGPEFLTYFNYEAQPDKSGLPSDRFSAERPEGSISTLTIQRTEQRDSAMYRCASSLGTGTADTQYFGPGTRLTVL.